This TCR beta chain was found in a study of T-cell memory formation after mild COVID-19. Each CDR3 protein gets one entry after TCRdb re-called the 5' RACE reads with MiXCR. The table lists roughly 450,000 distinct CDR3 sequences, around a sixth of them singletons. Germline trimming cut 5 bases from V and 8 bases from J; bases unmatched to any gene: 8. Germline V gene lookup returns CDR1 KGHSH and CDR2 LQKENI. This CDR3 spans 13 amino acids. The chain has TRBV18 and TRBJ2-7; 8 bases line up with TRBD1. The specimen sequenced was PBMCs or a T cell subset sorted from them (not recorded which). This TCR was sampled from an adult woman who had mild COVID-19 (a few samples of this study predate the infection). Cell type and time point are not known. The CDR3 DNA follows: TGTGCCAGCTCATCACAGGGGGACTTGCAGCAGTACTTC. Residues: CASSSQGDLQQYF.